The 21 T cell receptor beta chains below were found in one sample sequenced in a study of PD-1 blockade in classical Hodgkin lymphoma. The repertoire was sequenced with immunoSEQ multiplex PCR; TCRdb's copy has only in-frame clones and lacks some. Of under 15,000 clones listed, around three quarters are singletons. All trial patients relapsed after autologous stem cell transplantation. This material consisted of peripheral blood mononuclear cells (PBMCs), taken at baseline. All receptors come from a human donor with classical Hodgkin lymphoma.

The chain has TRBV20-1 and TRBJ2-1; TRBD1 might be the D (5 bases). Germline values: CDR1 DFQATT, CDR2 SNEGSKA (reference sequence). The V gene lost 3 bases and the J gene lost 13 bases, with 10 bases spanning the gap. The CDR3 spans 10 residues. CDR3 region: CSASGQGQFF. The CDR3 DNA is TGCAGTGCTAGTGGGCAGGGTCAGTTCTTC.

The chain has TRBV6-5 and TRBJ1-6, with D perhaps TRBD1 (5 bases). CDR1 is MNHEY and CDR2 is SVGAGI in the germline V gene. The CDR3 is made up of 15 amino acids. Trimming left V 2 bases short and J 6 bases short, with 11 bases between. CDR3 sequence reads: CASSYGSGGNSPLHF. CDR3 sequence (DNA): TGTGCCAGCAGTTACGGGTCGGGGGGTAATTCACCCCTCCACTTT.

The chain recombines TRBV6-1 with TRBJ2-5; the match to TRBD2 covers 10 bases. Germline lookup yields CDR1 MNHNS and CDR2 SASEGT. V dropped 5 bases and J dropped 7; count of bases not matched to a gene: 7. CDR3 length: 14 amino acids. The CDR3 loop reads CASSLAGAGGTQYF. CDR3 bases: TGTGCCAGCAGTCTAGCGGGGGCCGGGGGGACCCAGTACTTC.

The chain uses TRBV7-8 and TRBJ1-3; 7 bases align to TRBD1. J was trimmed by 4 bases and V by 5 bases; bases with no gene match: 11. This CDR3 region has 16 residues. Germline V CDR1 and CDR2: SGHVS, FQNEAQ. The CDR3 DNA reads as TGTGCCAGCAGCGCTGGTCTACCGGGACAGGGAAACACCATATATTTT. Protein product: CASSAGLPGQGNTIYF.

The V gene is TRBV4-1, the J gene TRBJ1-2; 8 bases fit TRBD1. Trimming at V came to 0 bases and at J to 6 bases, leaving 12 bases not matched to a gene. There are 17 residues in the CDR3. The germline CDR1 and CDR2 sequences are MGHRA and YSYEKL. CDR3 in DNA: TGCGCCAGCAGCCAAGATCGCGCAGGGGGCGCGTTTGATGGCTACACCTTC. It codes for CASSQDRAGGAFDGYTF.

This clone appeared once. The chain is built from TRBV12-2 and TRBJ2-7; TRBD2 is the table's D call, not checked against the DNA. TRBV12-2 is reported as a pseudogene. The CDR3 consists of 12 residues. CDR3 protein: CASIRRPYEQYF. CDR3 sequence (DNA): TGTGCAAGTATCCGGAGGCCCTACGAGCAGTACTTC.

J is TRBJ1-1 and V is TRBV7-9, with a weak D call TRBD1 (5 bases). Trimming removed 5 bases from V and 3 bases from J, with 19 bases in between. The CDR3 runs to 16 residues. Germline CDR1 is SEHNR and CDR2 is FQNEAQ (reference sequence). The CDR3 nucleotides read TGTGCCAGCAGCGGGGCAGGTCTCGGGCCAGACACTGAAGCTTTCTTT. This translates into CASSGAGLGPDTEAFF.

J is TRBJ1-1 and V is TRBV28; D is perhaps TRBD1 (6 bases). The V gene lost 5 bases and the J gene lost 5 bases, with 18 bases spanning the gap. The germline V gene has CDR1 MDHEN and CDR2 SYDVKM. The CDR3 length is 15 residues. The CDR3 is CASSPSRGRGTEAFF. The DNA of the CDR3 is TGTGCCAGCAGTCCTTCGAGGGGGAGGGGAACTGAAGCTTTCTTT.

The chain is built from TRBV7-6 and TRBJ2-7, with 10 bases identical to TRBD2. Germline V gene lookup returns CDR1 SGHVS and CDR2 FNYEAQ. The CDR3 totals 15 residues. V lost 3 bases and J lost 4; bases outside the gene matches: 6. The CDR3 DNA reads as TGTGCCAGCAGCTTCAGTCTAGCGGGGGTATACGAGCAGTACTTC. Its protein product is CASSFSLAGVYEQYF.

This clone was picked up one time. The chain employs TRBV5-1 and TRBJ2-4, with 7 bases matching TRBD1. The CDR3 has 14 residues. Germline-derived CDR1 and CDR2 are SGHRS and YFSETQ. With 3 bases clipped from V and 6 bases from J, the junction kept 6 bases outside the gene matches. The CDR3 DNA follows: TGCGCCAGCAGCTCCACAGGGGCGGGAAACATTCAGTACTTC. Translated: CASSSTGAGNIQYF.

The V call is TRBV4-3, the J call TRBJ1-5; 7 bases are a match to TRBD1. The V segment lost 3 bases and the J segment 0 bases; nucleotides outside the gene matches: 2. CDR1 is LGHNA and CDR2 is YSLEER in the germline V gene. This CDR3 has 15 amino acids. This CDR3 is CASSQGQNSNQPQHF. The DNA for the CDR3 is TGCGCCAGCAGCCAGGGACAGAATAGCAATCAGCCCCAGCATTTT.

V gene TRBV5-1 combines with J gene TRBJ1-1, with 8 positions matching TRBD1. The CDR3 is made up of 15 amino acids. With V trimmed by 0 bases and J by 4 bases, 5 bases remained unmatched. The germline CDR1 and CDR2 sequences are SGHRS and YFSETQ. CDR3 protein: CASSLGQGTATEAFF. The CDR3 DNA reads TGCGCCAGCAGCTTGGGACAGGGGACAGCCACTGAAGCTTTCTTT.

The chain combines TRBV10-3 with TRBJ2-5, with TRBD1 identical over 7 bases. The CDR3 has 12 amino acids. Trimming at V came to 6 bases and at J to 5 bases, leaving 3 bases not matched to a gene. CDR1 ENHRY and CDR2 SYGVKD come from the germline V gene. The CDR3 sequence: CAISMDRETQYF. CDR3 nucleotide sequence: TGTGCCATCAGCATGGACAGGGAGACCCAGTACTTC.

This chain uses TRBV2 with TRBJ1-2; tentatively, D is TRBD1 (5 bases). Trimming took 4 bases from V and 2 from J, leaving 8 bases between them. Germline V lookup: CDR1 SNHLY, CDR2 FYNNEI. This CDR3 comprises 13 residues. The CDR3 sequence: CASSGRANYGYTF. In DNA, the CDR3 is TGTGCCAGCAGTGGCAGGGCCAACTATGGCTACACCTTC.

The rearrangement links TRBV15 to TRBJ2-1; 9 bases align to TRBD1. This CDR3 has 14 residues. The junction had 5 bases not matched to a gene; V was cut back by 6 bases and J by 5 bases. Germline-derived CDR1 and CDR2 are LNHNV and YYDKDF (reference sequence). CDR3 in amino acids: CATSRDRVHNEQFF. The CDR3 region has the DNA TGTGCCACCAGTCGGGACAGGGTACACAATGAGCAGTTCTTC.

J is TRBJ1-1 and V is TRBV20-1, with D uncertain. The CDR3 consists of 11 residues. CDR1 and CDR2 from the germline V gene are DFQATT and SNEGSKA (reference sequence). The germline V and J ends were trimmed by 1 base and 3 bases, with 3 bases remaining between them. The CDR3: CSARGDTEAFF. For the CDR3, the DNA is TGCAGTGCTAGAGGAGACACTGAAGCTTTCTTT.

J is TRBJ2-7 and V is TRBV5-5, with TRBD1 matching over 7 bases. In germline, CDR1 is SGHKS, CDR2 YYEKEE (reference sequence). The length of the CDR3 is 16 residues. V lost 4 bases to trimming and J lost 1 base; unmatched junction nucleotides: 11. As DNA, the CDR3 is TGTGCCAGCAGCCTACTCCGGGACAGTCAGTCCTACGAGCAGTACTTC. As protein: CASSLLRDSQSYEQYF.

J is TRBJ1-5 and V is TRBV11-2; D possibly corresponds to TRBD1 (6 bases). The CDR3 loop spans 13 amino acids. V lost 3 bases and J 7 bases, leaving 10 bases between the germline ends. Germline assignment: CDR1 SGHAT and CDR2 FQNNGV. The CDR3 here is CASSFRGDQPQHF. Written as DNA, the CDR3 is TGTGCCAGCAGCTTCAGGGGTGACCAGCCCCAGCATTTT. The entire variable domain, with the rest obtained from reference TRBV11-2 and TRBJ1-5, is as follows: EAGVAQSPRYKIIEKRQSVAFWCNPISGHATLYWYQQILGQGPKLLIQFQNNGVVDDSQLPKDRFSAERLKGVDSTLKIQPAKLEDSAVYLCASSFRGDQPQHFGDGTRLSIL.

The V and J genes are TRBV4-1 and TRBJ2-3, with 9 nucleotides matching TRBD2. V was clipped by 4 bases and J by 2 bases; unmatched bases: 4. Germline V gives CDR1 MGHRA, CDR2 YSYEKL. The CDR3 is 15 residues long. The CDR3 sequence: CASSLLAGNTDTQYF. As DNA, the CDR3 is TGCGCCAGCAGCCTCCTAGCGGGGAACACAGATACGCAGTATTTT.

The chain has TRBV27 and TRBJ1-5; D unclear. Germline V gives CDR1 MNHEY, CDR2 SMNVEV (reference sequence). V was shortened by 5 bases and J by 5 bases, with 16 bases between the two germline ends. The CDR3 covers 15 residues. The CDR3 sequence: CASSPLAGSHQPQHF. CDR3 nucleotides: TGTGCCAGCAGTCCACTCGCGGGGTCCCATCAGCCCCAGCATTTT.

The chain is built from TRBV5-1 and TRBJ2-2, with 7 positions matching TRBD2. Germline lookup yields CDR1 SGHRS and CDR2 YFSETQ. V was clipped by 3 bases and J by 1 base; unmatched bases: 6. CDR3 size: 16 residues. The CDR3 bases are TGCGCCAGCAGCTCCCTAGCGGAGTTGAACACCGGGGAGCTGTTTTTT. Encoded protein: CASSSLAELNTGELFF. Using reference TRBV5-1 and TRBJ2-2 for the parts outside the CDR3, the full variable domain is KAGVTQTPRYLIKTRGQQVTLSCSPISGHRSVSWYQQTPGQGLQFLFEYFSETQRNKGNFPGRFSGRQFSNSRSEMNVSTLELGDSALYLCASSSLAELNTGELFFGEGSRLTVL.